One T cell receptor beta chain is described in this entry. It lacks a known antigen. Per-base quality was not reported, and no clone a single base away is much larger than it. Measured from the cysteine to the phenylalanine, the CDR3 is 12 residues long. Only the CDR3 DNA stays, 36 bases, in frame from base 1. Taken from the germline V gene (reference sequence), the CDR1 and CDR2 loops are MNHEY and SMNVEV. Here V drops 4 bases and J drops 7 bases, and the junction holds 2 bases not matched to any gene. A MiSeq instrument was used for deep resolution sequencing, which targeted depths ranging from 1 in 1 million up to 1 in 200,000 T cells, with coverage averaging 10x for each clonotype. TCR beta libraries were generated with the immunoSEQ hsTCRB Kit. On the authors' methods: Data were analyzed with ImmunoSEQ Data Assistant and ImmunoSEQ Analyzer, with V, D and J genes assigned per IMGT definitions. Clonality, with values ranging from 0 to 1, was calculated as one minus the normalized Shannon entropy of productive rearrangement frequencies. Public clonotype analysis was restricted to overrepresented clonotypes comprising at least 0.05% of each patient's repertoire. Some 14 age-matched healthy donor repertoires from immuneACCESS served as clonality controls. TCRdb obtained this table from immuneACCESS and retained in-frame rearrangements with V and J assigned. These tables miss some clones; where compared with another copy, unresolved V genes account for less than half of the shortfall, and the remainder is unexplained. The V and J calls and the clone size are those of that table, but D and trimming were determined from the DNA. A total of around 310,000 clones appear in this sample, about 80% of them only once. 5% to 7% of the sample is held by the ten biggest clonotypes.

These data come from a study of cytotoxic CD8 clonotypes in ibrutinib-treated CLL listed by TCRdb under 2021. Regarding the complete study: The cohort included approximately 15 treatment-naive and 11 to 12 relapsed/refractory patients; 17 to 18 were IGHV unmutated. Responses were partial in approximately 24 patients and complete in 2; after median approximately 5.5 years follow-up, around 15 stayed in remission and about twelve progressed. Response samples were obtained after a median of around eleven months of treatment, with a range of about 6 to 36 months. On average, each sample yielded 270,000 or so productive templates and about 94,000 productive rearrangements. Of the 90 or so participants in the trial, 25 to 30 had longitudinal samples available. Cryopreserved peripheral blood mononuclear cells were obtained prior to treatment, at the time of response, and at either disease progression or sustained remission. The study at large found these results: At ibrutinib response clonality went up, during sustained remission it held steady, and at progression it dropped back toward baseline. Baseline clonality was found to be higher than that of age-matched healthy donors and was strongly correlated with circulating CD8+ T-cell counts. Sampling times were not matched between patients in sustained remission and patients whose disease was progressing, and lymph node repertoires were not examined. Public clonotypes were rare and either shrank or stayed stable during treatment, and the rise in clonality at ibrutinib response reflected expansion of private clonotypes.

Roughly 2 micrograms of genomic DNA were extracted from cryopreserved PBMCs for TCR beta library preparation. High-throughput TCR beta sequencing was performed on longitudinal blood samples from CLL patients receiving ibrutinib monotherapy. The patients were enrolled in a single-center, open-label phase 2 trial of ibrutinib monotherapy. The receptor chain draws on TRBV27 and TRBJ1-2, and 8 junction bases match TRBD1. Material: PBMCs, obtained before ibrutinib treatment. This sequence originates from a human donor with chronic lymphocytic leukemia. The bases are TGTGCCAGCAGTTCGACAGGGGCTGGCTACACCTTC. Translated, this gives CASSSTGAGYTF.